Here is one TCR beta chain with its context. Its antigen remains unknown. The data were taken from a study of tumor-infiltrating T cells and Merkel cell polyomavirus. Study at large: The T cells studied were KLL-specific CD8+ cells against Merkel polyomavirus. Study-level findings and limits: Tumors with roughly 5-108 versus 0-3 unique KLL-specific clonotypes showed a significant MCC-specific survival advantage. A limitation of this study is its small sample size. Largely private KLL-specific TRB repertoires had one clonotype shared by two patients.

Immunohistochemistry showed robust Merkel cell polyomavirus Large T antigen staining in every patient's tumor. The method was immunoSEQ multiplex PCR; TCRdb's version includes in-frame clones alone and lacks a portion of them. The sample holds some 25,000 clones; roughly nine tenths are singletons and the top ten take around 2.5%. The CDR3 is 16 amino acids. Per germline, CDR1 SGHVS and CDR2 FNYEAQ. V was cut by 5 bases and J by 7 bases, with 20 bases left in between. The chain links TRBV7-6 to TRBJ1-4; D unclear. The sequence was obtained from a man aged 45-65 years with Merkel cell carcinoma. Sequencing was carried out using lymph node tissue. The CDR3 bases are TGTGCCAGCAGCCCTGAAGCGAGCGGGGTCACTGAAAAACTGTTTTTT. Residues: CASSPEASGVTEKLFF.